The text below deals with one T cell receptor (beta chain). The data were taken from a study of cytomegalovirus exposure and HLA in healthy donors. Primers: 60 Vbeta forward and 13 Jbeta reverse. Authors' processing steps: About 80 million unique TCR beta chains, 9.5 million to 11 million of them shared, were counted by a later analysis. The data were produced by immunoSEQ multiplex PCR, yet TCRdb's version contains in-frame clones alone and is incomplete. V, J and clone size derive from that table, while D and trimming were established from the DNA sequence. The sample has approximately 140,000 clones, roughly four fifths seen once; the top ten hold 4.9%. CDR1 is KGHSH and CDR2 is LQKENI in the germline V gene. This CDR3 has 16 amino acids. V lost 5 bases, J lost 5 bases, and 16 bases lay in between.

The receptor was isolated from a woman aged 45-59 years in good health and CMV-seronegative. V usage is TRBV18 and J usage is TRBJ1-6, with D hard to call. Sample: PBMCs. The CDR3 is CASSASPRLDNSPLHF. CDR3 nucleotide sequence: TGTGCCAGCTCAGCTTCCCCGCGACTGGATAATTCACCCCTCCACTTT.